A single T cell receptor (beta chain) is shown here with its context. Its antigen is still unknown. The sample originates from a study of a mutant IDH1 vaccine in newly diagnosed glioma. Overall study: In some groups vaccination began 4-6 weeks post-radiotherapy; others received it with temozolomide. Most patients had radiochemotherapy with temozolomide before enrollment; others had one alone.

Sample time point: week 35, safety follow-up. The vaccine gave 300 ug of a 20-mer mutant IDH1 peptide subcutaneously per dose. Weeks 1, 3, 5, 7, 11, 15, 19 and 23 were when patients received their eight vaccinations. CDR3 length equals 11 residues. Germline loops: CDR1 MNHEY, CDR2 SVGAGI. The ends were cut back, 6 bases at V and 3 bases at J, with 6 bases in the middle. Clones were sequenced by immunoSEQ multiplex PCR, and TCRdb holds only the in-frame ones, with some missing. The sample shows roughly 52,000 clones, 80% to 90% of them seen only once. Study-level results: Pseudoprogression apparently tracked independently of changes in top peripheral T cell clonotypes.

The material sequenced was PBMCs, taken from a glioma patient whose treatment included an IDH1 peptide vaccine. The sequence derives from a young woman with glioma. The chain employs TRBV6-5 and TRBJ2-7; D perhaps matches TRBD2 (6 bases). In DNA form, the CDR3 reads TGTGCCAGCAGGCGGGGCTACGAGCAGTACTTC. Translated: CASRRGYEQYF.